The clone carrying this T cell receptor beta chain was counted many times. The CDR3 is made up of 16 amino acids. V dropped 2 bases and J dropped 7; count of bases not matched to a gene: 11. The V gene's germline CDR1 is DFQATT and CDR2 SNEGSKA (reference sequence). This record belongs to a study of T-cell reconstitution after alpha-beta-depleted transplantation in children. Preparing the TCRbeta library involved the use of unique molecular identifiers. Using its own MiXCR run on the PCR reads, TCRdb lists one record per CDR3 protein. The sample carries hundreds of thousands of distinct CDR3 sequences, roughly 23% recorded once.

This material consisted of PBMCs, mostly from graft donor cells, taken 360 days after TCRalphabeta/CD19-depleted stem cell transplant. The gene calls are TRBV20-1 and TRBJ1-6; 7 nucleotides agree with TRBD1. The TCR was taken from a boy in the first two years of life who had a stem cell transplant for acute myeloid leukemia, so the T cells may come from the graft donor. Written as DNA, the CDR3 is TGCAGTGCTAGAACTAACAGGGGAAACCTCAATTCACCCCTCCACTTT. Encoded protein: CSARTNRGNLNSPLHF.